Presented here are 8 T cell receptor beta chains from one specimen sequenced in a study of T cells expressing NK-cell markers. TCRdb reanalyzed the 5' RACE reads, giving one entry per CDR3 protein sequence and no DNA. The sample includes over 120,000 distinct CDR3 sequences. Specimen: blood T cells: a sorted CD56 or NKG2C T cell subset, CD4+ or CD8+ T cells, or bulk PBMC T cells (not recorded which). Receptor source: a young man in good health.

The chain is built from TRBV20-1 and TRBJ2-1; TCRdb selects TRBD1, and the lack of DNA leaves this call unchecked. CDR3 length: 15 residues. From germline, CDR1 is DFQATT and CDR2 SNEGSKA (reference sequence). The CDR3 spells CSARGIPGHHNEQFF.

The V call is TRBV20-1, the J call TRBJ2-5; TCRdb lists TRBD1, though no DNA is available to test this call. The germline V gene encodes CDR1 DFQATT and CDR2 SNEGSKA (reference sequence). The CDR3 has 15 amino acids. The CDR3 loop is CSAGALQPGGETQYF.

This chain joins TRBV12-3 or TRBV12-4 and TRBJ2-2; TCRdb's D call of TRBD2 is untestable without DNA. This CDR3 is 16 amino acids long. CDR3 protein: CARRWGTSGKSGELFF.

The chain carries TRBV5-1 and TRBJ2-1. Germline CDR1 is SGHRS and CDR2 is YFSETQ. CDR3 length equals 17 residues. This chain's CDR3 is CASSGGVSGWSYNEQFF.

The CDR3 loop is CASSIGTQPYNEQFF. J is TRBJ2-1 and V is TRBV19; the TCRdb D gene call, TRBD2, has no DNA to confirm it. Germline V gives CDR1 LNHDA, CDR2 SQIVND (reference sequence). The CDR3 consists of 15 residues.

CDR3: CATSTLALGYNEQFF. The rearrangement links TRBV15 to TRBJ2-1; the TRBD2 assignment by TCRdb is unverifiable without DNA. There are 15 residues in the CDR3. Germline values: CDR1 LNHNV, CDR2 YYDKDF (reference sequence).

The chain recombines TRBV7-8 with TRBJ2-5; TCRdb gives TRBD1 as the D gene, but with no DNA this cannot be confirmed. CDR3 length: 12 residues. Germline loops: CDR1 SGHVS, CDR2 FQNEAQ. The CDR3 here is CASSPTGPPQYF.

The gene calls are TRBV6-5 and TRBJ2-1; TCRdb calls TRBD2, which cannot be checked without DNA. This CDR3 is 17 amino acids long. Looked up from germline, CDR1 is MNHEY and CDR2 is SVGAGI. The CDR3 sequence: CASSYSGLAGSYNEQFF.